These 25 T cell receptor beta chains were sequenced from one sample in a study of cytomegalovirus exposure and HLA in healthy donors (dated by TCRdb to 2017 to 2019). The protocol used for the library was the immunoSEQ multiplex PCR assay. In its TCRdb copy, this immuneACCESS table keeps in-frame sequences only and misses some clones. Where compared with another copy, unresolved V genes explain less than half of these, and the others have no known cause. Present in this sample are hundreds of thousands of clones, 75% to 90% of which were seen just once. Of the sample, around 1.2% falls within the top ten clones. Specimen: PBMCs. The receptor source for this set is a woman between 25 and 40 years old in good health and CMV-seropositive.

This clone was detected only once. The J gene is TRBJ2-7, the V gene TRBV5-6; possibly TRBD2 for D (6 bases). In germline, CDR1 is SGHDT, CDR2 YYEEEE. CDR3 size: 15 residues. V was pared by 3 bases and J by 0 bases, with 13 bases between. This chain's CDR3 is CASSSGGSGSYEQYF. In DNA, the CDR3 is TGTGCCAGCAGCTCTGGTGGTAGCGGCTCCTACGAGCAGTACTTC.

In this sample, this clone turned up once. The V call is TRBV5-1, the J call TRBJ2-3; 8 nucleotides line up with TRBD2. The CDR3 has 16 amino acids. V lost 0 bases, J lost 2 bases, and 5 bases stayed unmatched. CDR1 is SGHRS and CDR2 is YFSETQ in the germline V gene. The CDR3 DNA sequence: TGCGCCAGCAGCTTGGCGATAGCGGGGCCCACAGATACGCAGTATTTT. Its protein is CASSLAIAGPTDTQYF.

This chain joins TRBV11-3 and TRBJ2-5, with 7 bases lining up with TRBD1. Germline CDR1 is SGHNT and CDR2 is YENEEA. J was trimmed by 4 bases and V by 4 bases; bases with no gene match: 6. This CDR3 has 14 residues. The CDR3 loop is CASSSRTGRETQYF. The DNA of the CDR3 is TGTGCCAGCAGCTCCCGGACAGGACGAGAGACCCAGTACTTC. The full variable domain, its missing parts supplied by reference TRBV11-3 and TRBJ2-5, is EAGVVQSPRYKIIEKKQPVAFWCNPISGHNTLYWYLQNLGQGPELLIRYENEEAVDDSQLPKDRFSAERLKGVDSTLKIQPAELGDSAVYLCASSSRTGRETQYFGPGTRLLVL.

The sample holds a few counts of this clone. The genes are TRBV7-9 and TRBJ2-1; 7 bases fit TRBD2. The CDR3 extends over 14 amino acids. Germline CDR1 is SEHNR and CDR2 is FQNEAQ (reference sequence). With 4 bases clipped from V and 8 bases from J, the junction kept 8 bases outside the gene matches. In DNA form, the CDR3 reads TGTGCCAGCAGCTCATATCGGGAGGAGGATGAGCAGTTCTTC. It codes for CASSSYREEDEQFF.

The rearrangement joins TRBV11-2 to TRBJ1-5, with a tentative D call TRBD1 (5 bases). CDR1 is SGHAT, CDR2 FQNNGV, per germline. The CDR3 loop spans 14 amino acids. Trimming took 4 bases from V and 6 from J, leaving 13 bases between them. CDR3 sequence reads: CASSSGGGIQPQHF. Written as DNA, the CDR3 is TGTGCCAGCAGCTCTGGGGGGGGTATTCAGCCCCAGCATTTT. The full variable domain, with the rest looked up from reference TRBV11-2 and TRBJ1-5, is EAGVAQSPRYKIIEKRQSVAFWCNPISGHATLYWYQQILGQGPKLLIQFQNNGVVDDSQLPKDRFSAERLKGVDSTLKIQPAKLEDSAVYLCASSSGGGIQPQHFGDGTRLSIL.

V and J are TRBV2 and TRBJ2-3; the match to TRBD2 covers 10 bases. CDR1 is SNHLY, CDR2 FYNNEI, per germline. This CDR3 spans 16 amino acids. The trim removed 3 bases at V and 3 bases at J, leaving 6 bases unmatched. The CDR3 DNA sequence: TGTGCCAGCAGTGAGGCTAGCGGGAGTGGGACAGATACGCAGTATTTT. It translates to CASSEASGSGTDTQYF.

This clone came up a few times. This chain joins TRBV4-1 and TRBJ1-2; the match to TRBD1 covers 7 bases. Germline CDR1 is MGHRA and CDR2 is YSYEKL. This CDR3 region has 15 residues. V trimming: 2 bases; J trimming: 5 bases; junction bases outside the gene matches: 8. In nucleotides, the CDR3 is TGCGCCAGCAGCCAAAACCGGGACAGCGAATATGGCTACACCTTC. Translation: CASSQNRDSEYGYTF.

The chain joins TRBV6-1 to TRBJ1-4; 7 bases are a match to TRBD1. This CDR3 has 15 residues. V lost 5 bases to trimming and J lost 8 bases; unmatched junction nucleotides: 11. Germline CDR1 and CDR2: MNHNS and SASEGT. CDR3 amino acids: CASSLRTGVEEKLFF. In nucleotides, the CDR3 is TGTGCCAGCAGTCTACGTACAGGGGTGGAGGAAAAACTGTTTTTT.

The chain joins TRBV29-1 to TRBJ2-5, with a tentative D call TRBD1 (5 bases). Trimming left V 6 bases short and J 5 bases short, with 13 bases between. The CDR3 totals 12 residues. CDR1 SQVTM and CDR2 ANQGSEA come from the germline V gene. In nucleotides, the CDR3 is TGCAGCGTCCTCAGGGTTCACGAGACCCAGTACTTC. Translation: CSVLRVHETQYF.

The V gene is TRBV27, the J gene TRBJ2-3; 7 bases are shared with TRBD2. Germline CDR1 is MNHEY and CDR2 is SMNVEV (reference sequence). V lost 4 bases, J lost 0 bases, and 4 bases stayed unmatched. The CDR3 loop spans 15 amino acids. The CDR3 sequence: CASSYEGGSTDTQYF. Here the CDR3 DNA reads TGTGCCAGCAGTTACGAGGGAGGGAGCACAGATACGCAGTATTTT.

This chain uses TRBV7-2 with TRBJ2-7; TRBD2 matches at 15 bases. Per the germline V gene, CDR1 is SGHTA and CDR2 is FQGNSA. This CDR3 region has 18 residues. J was trimmed by 2 bases and V by 5 bases; bases with no gene match: 10. The CDR3 spells CASSLGTSGRTLAYEQYF. CDR3 DNA: TGTGCCAGCAGCCTCGGGACTAGCGGGAGGACCCTGGCCTACGAGCAGTACTTC.

The chain has TRBV11-3 and TRBJ2-7; 7 bases line up with TRBD1. The CDR3 runs 15 residues. Germline CDR1 reads SGHNT; CDR2 reads YENEEA. With 4 bases clipped from V and 5 bases from J, the junction kept 11 bases outside the gene matches. The CDR3 protein is CASSSNRGFSHEQYF. CDR3 bases: TGTGCCAGCAGCTCGAACAGGGGCTTTAGCCACGAGCAGTACTTC. Looking up the rest from reference TRBV11-3 and TRBJ2-7 gives the full variable domain: EAGVVQSPRYKIIEKKQPVAFWCNPISGHNTLYWYLQNLGQGPELLIRYENEEAVDDSQLPKDRFSAERLKGVDSTLKIQPAELGDSAVYLCASSSNRGFSHEQYFGPGTRLTVT.

V and J are TRBV6-5 and TRBJ2-3; 8 bases are shared with TRBD2. This CDR3 has 16 amino acids. V lost 3 bases and J lost 5; bases outside the gene matches: 10. In germline, CDR1 is MNHEY, CDR2 SVGAGI. In DNA form, the CDR3 reads TGTGCCAGCAGTTATTACGGAGCGGGAGCGGTAGATACGCAGTATTTT. It is translated as CASSYYGAGAVDTQYF.

The genes are TRBV6-5 and TRBJ1-4; 8 positions match TRBD1. The CDR3 is 15 residues long. The germline CDR1 and CDR2 sequences are MNHEY and SVGAGI. V trimming: 6 bases; J trimming: 5 bases; junction bases outside the gene matches: 8. The CDR3 protein is CASSPIGQGNEKLFF. CDR3 nucleotide sequence: TGTGCCAGCAGCCCCATCGGACAGGGAAATGAAAAACTGTTTTTT.

V and J are TRBV19 and TRBJ2-7; a possible D gene is TRBD2 (6 bases). CDR1 LNHDA and CDR2 SQIVND come from the germline V gene (reference sequence). Trimming took off 3 bases at V and 0 bases at J, with 12 bases between the two ends. The CDR3 has 15 amino acids. CDR3 region: CASSIWAGSSYEQYF. CDR3 in DNA: TGTGCCAGTAGTATTTGGGCGGGATCCTCCTACGAGCAGTACTTC.

This clone occurred a few times. The chain combines TRBV4-1 with TRBJ2-2; D not resolved. The germline gives CDR1 MGHRA, CDR2 YSYEKL. With 1 base removed from V and 7 bases from J, the gap between germline ends came to 7 bases. The CDR3 contains 13 residues. The CDR3 nucleotides read TGCGCCAGCAGCCAAGTGCCAGGCGGGGAGCTGTTTTTT. Protein sequence: CASSQVPGGELFF.

The chain combines TRBV6-6 with TRBJ2-2, with a possible D match to TRBD2 (6 bases). Germline values: CDR1 MNHNY, CDR2 SVGAGI (reference sequence). V was shortened by 5 bases and J by 4 bases, with 14 bases between the two germline ends. The CDR3 has 15 residues. Here the CDR3 reads CASSPGLGGTGELFF. CDR3 sequence (DNA): TGTGCCAGCAGTCCTGGACTGGGGGGCACCGGGGAGCTGTTTTTT.

V and J are TRBV7-6 and TRBJ1-4, with D possibly matching TRBD1 (5 bases). CDR1 and CDR2 from the germline V gene are SGHVS and FNYEAQ. V lost 5 bases and J lost 0, with 16 bases in between. This CDR3 has 17 amino acids. CDR3 residues: CASSKTTAHPTNEKLFF. The CDR3, as DNA: TGTGCCAGCAGCAAAACGACAGCGCACCCAACTAATGAAAAACTGTTTTTT.

V is TRBV5-6 and J is TRBJ2-5; 12 bases line up with TRBD2. Germline values: CDR1 SGHDT, CDR2 YYEEEE. The V and J ends lost 0 bases and 1 base, in that order; junction bases with no gene match: 10. CDR3 length: 19 residues. DNA of the CDR3: TGTGCCAGCAGCTTGGTTGACAAGGGACTAGCGGGCCCCCAAGAGACCCAGTACTTC. Its protein is CASSLVDKGLAGPQETQYF.

The chain recombines TRBV10-3 with TRBJ1-2, with 9 bases fitting TRBD1. The CDR3 is made up of 13 amino acids. Germline CDR1 is ENHRY and CDR2 is SYGVKD. Losses at the gene ends were 4 bases for V and 5 bases for J; bases not matched to a gene: 2. The chain's CDR3 is CAISGGQGYGYTF. The DNA for the CDR3 is TGTGCCATCAGTGGGGGACAGGGATATGGCTACACCTTC.

The chain is built from TRBV7-6 and TRBJ2-1; 10 nucleotides agree with TRBD1. V trimming: 3 bases; J trimming: 7 bases; junction bases outside the gene matches: 3. Germline-derived CDR1 and CDR2 are SGHVS and FNYEAQ. This CDR3 contains 14 residues. The CDR3 coding sequence is TGTGCCAGCAGCTTGTGGACAGGGGGGAATGAGCAGTTCTTC. It encodes CASSLWTGGNEQFF.

V gene TRBV5-3 combines with J gene TRBJ2-7, with D perhaps matching TRBD1 (6 bases). TRBV5-3 is recorded as an ORF, its role being uncertain. Between the trimmed V and J ends, which lost 4 bases and 3 bases, there was a span of 17 bases. The CDR3 contains 15 residues. Here the CDR3 DNA reads TGTGCCAGAAGCGGGGGAACAGGGCTTTTCTACGAGCAGTACTTC. Protein sequence: CARSGGTGLFYEQYF.

CDR3 nucleotide sequence: TGTGCCAGCAGCCTCTCGGGGACTAACCCCCATGGCTACACCTTC. Amino acids: CASSLSGTNPHGYTF. V and J are TRBV7-8 and TRBJ1-2; TRBD1 is a possible D gene (5 bases). The germline CDR1 and CDR2 sequences are SGHVS and FQNEAQ. Trimming stripped 5 bases from V and 6 bases from J, with 19 bases between. The CDR3 has 15 amino acids.

V is TRBV4-1 and J is TRBJ2-7; 11 bases align to TRBD2. Germline CDR1 is MGHRA and CDR2 is YSYEKL. V gave up 4 bases and J gave up 4 bases; unmatched junction bases: 12. The CDR3 consists of 17 residues. The CDR3 coding sequence is TGCGCCAGCAGCCGATCCGTAACTAGCGGGAGTCAGTACGAGCAGTACTTC. Amino acid sequence: CASSRSVTSGSQYEQYF.

The rearrangement uses TRBV10-3 and TRBJ2-7, with D hard to call. Trimming took 1 base from V and 2 from J, leaving 21 bases between them. The CDR3 contains 18 residues. The germline V gene encodes CDR1 ENHRY and CDR2 SYGVKD. In DNA, the CDR3 is TGTGCCATCAGTGAGTATGGAGCCGCTTCCGACCGAACCTACGAGCAGTACTTC. The encoded protein is CAISEYGAASDRTYEQYF.